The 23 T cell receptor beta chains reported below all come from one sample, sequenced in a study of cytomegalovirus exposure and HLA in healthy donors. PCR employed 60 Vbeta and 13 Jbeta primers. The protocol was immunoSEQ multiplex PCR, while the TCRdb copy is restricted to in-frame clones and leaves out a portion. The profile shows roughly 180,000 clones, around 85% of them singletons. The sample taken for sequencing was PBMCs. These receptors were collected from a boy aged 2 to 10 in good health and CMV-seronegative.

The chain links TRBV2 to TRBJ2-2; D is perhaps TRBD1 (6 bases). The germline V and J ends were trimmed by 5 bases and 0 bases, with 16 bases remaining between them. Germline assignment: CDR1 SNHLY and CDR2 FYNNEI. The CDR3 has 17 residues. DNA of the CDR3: TGTGCCAGCAGTCAGGACAGCTCCCCTTCGAACACCGGGGAGCTGTTTTTT. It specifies CASSQDSSPSNTGELFF.

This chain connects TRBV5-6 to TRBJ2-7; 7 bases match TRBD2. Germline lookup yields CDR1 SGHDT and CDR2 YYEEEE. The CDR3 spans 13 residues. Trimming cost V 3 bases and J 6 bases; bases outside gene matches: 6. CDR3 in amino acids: CASSSRTRGEQYV. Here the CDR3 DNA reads TGTGCCAGCAGCTCCAGGACTAGGGGCGAGCAGTACGTC.

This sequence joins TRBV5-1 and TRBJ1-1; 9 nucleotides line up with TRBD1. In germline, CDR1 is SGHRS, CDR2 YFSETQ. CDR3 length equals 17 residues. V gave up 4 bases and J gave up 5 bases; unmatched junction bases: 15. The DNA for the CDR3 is TGCGCCAGCAGCGCCCAGGCGGGACAGGGTAAGGGAACTGAAGCTTTCTTT. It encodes CASSAQAGQGKGTEAFF.

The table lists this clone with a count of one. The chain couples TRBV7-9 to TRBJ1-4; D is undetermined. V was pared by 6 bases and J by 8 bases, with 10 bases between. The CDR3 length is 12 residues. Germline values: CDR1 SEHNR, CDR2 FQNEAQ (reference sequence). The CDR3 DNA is TGTGCCAGCAGGTCAAGAGGCGAAAAACTGTTTTTT. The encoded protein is CASRSRGEKLFF.

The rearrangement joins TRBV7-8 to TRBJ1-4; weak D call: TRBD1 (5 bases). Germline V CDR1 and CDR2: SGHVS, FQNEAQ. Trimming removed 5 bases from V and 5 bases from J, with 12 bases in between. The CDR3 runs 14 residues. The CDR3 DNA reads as TGTGCCAGCAGCCCCGGACACGGAAATGAAAAACTGTTTTTT. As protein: CASSPGHGNEKLFF.

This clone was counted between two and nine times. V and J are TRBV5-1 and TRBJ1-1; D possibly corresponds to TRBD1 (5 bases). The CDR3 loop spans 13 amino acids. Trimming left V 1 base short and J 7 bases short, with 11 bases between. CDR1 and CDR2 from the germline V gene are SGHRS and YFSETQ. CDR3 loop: CASSLSRVNEAFF. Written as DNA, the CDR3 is TGCGCCAGCAGCTTGTCCAGGGTGAATGAAGCTTTCTTT.

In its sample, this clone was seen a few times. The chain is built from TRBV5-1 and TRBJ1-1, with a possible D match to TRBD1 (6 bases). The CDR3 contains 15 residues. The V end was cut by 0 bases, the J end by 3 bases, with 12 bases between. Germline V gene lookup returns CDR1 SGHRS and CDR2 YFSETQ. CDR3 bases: TGCGCCAGCAGCTTGGACAGGGTCGGGTACACTGAAGCTTTCTTT. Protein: CASSLDRVGYTEAFF.

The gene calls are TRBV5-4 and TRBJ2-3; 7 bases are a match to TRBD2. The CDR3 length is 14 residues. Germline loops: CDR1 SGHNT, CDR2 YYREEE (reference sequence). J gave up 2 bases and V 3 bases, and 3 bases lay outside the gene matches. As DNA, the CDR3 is TGTGCCAGCAGCTCCGGGACTATCACAGATACGCAGTATTTT. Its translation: CASSSGTITDTQYF.

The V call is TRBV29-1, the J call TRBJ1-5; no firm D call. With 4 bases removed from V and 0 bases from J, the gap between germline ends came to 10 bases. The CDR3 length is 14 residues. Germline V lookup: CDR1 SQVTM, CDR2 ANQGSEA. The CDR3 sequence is CSVADTNSNQPQHF. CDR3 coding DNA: TGCAGCGTTGCTGACACCAATAGCAATCAGCCCCAGCATTTT.

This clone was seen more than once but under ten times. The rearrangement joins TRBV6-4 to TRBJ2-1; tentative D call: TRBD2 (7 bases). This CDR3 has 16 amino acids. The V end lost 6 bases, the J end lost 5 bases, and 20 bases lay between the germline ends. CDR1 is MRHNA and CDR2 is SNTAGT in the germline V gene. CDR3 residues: CASSNWGLAENNEQFF. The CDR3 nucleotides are TGTGCCAGCAGCAATTGGGGGCTAGCGGAAAACAATGAGCAGTTCTTC.

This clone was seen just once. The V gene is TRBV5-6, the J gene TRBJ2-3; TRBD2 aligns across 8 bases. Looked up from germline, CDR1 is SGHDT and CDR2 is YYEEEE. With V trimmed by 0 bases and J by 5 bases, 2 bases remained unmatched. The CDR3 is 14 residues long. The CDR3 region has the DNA TGTGCCAGCAGCTTGGCCCGGGGGGGAGATACGCAGTATTTT. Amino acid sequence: CASSLARGGDTQYF.

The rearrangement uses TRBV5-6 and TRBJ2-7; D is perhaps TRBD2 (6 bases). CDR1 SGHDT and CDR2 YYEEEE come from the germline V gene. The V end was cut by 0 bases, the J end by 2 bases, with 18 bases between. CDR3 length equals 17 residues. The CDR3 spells CASSLGRRGIFPYEQYF. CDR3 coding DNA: TGTGCCAGCAGCTTGGGTCGACGCGGGATATTCCCCTACGAGCAGTACTTC.

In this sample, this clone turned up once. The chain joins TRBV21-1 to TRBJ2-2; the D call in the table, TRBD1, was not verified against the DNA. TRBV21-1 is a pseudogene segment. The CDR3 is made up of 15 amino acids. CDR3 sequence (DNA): TGTGCCAGCAGCCCGGGACACCCATTACCCGGGGAGCTGTTTTTT. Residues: CASSPGHPLPGELFF.

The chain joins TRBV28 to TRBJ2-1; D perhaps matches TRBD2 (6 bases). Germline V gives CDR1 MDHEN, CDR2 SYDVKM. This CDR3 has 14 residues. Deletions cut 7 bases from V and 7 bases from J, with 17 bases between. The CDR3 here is CASTRDSTPNEQFF. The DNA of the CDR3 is TGTGCCAGCACCCGGGACTCTACGCCAAATGAGCAGTTCTTC.

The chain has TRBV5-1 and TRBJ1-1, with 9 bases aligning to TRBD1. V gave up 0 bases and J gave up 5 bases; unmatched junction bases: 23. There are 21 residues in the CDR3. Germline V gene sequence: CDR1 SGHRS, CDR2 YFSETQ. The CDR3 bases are TGCGCCAGCAGCTTGGAGCGCCTCAAAAAGGGAGGAAGACAGGGGGGTACTGAAGCTTTCTTT. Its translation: CASSLERLKKGGRQGGTEAFF. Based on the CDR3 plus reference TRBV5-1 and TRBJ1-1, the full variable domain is KAGVTQTPRYLIKTRGQQVTLSCSPISGHRSVSWYQQTPGQGLQFLFEYFSETQRNKGNFPGRFSGRQFSNSRSEMNVSTLELGDSALYLCASSLERLKKGGRQGGTEAFFGQGTRLTVV.

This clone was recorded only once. The CDR3 region has the DNA TGTGCCAGCAGCACAACAGGGGTCCACGAGCAGTACGTC. Translating it yields CASSTTGVHEQYV. The J gene is TRBJ2-7, the V gene TRBV7-6; 7 nucleotides align to TRBD1. Germline V CDR1 and CDR2: SGHVS, FNYEAQ. The CDR3 covers 13 residues. Losses at the gene ends were 5 bases for V and 5 bases for J; bases not matched to a gene: 6.

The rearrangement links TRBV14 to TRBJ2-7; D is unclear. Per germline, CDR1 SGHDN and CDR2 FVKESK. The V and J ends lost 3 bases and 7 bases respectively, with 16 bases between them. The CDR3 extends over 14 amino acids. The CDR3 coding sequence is TGTGCCAGCAGCCACGAGCTACCCTCGGGTGAGCAGTACTTC. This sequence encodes CASSHELPSGEQYF.

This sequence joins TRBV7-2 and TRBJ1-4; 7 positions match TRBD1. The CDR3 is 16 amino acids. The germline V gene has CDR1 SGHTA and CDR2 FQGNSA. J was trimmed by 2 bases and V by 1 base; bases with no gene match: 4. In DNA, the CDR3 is TGTGCCAGCAGCTTAGACCACAGGGGCACTAATGAAAAACTGTTTTTT. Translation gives CASSLDHRGTNEKLFF.

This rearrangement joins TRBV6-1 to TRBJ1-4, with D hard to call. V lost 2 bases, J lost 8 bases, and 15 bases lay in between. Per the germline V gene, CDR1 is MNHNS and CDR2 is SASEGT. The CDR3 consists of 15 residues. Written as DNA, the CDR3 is TGTGCCAGCAGTGAATTGGGCCCCCCCACAGAAAAACTGTTTTTT. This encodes CASSELGPPTEKLFF.

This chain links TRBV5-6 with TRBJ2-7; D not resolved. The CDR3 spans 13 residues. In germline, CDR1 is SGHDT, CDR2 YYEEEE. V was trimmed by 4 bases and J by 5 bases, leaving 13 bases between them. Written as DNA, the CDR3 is TGTGCCAGCAGCAGCCAGGCTCCACACGAGCAGTACGTC. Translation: CASSSQAPHEQYV.

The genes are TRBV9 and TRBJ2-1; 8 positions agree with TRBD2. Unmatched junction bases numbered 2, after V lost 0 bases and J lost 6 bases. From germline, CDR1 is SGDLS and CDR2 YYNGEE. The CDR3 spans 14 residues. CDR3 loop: CASSVGGTSNEQFF. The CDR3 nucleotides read TGTGCCAGCAGCGTAGGGGGGACTAGCAATGAGCAGTTCTTC.

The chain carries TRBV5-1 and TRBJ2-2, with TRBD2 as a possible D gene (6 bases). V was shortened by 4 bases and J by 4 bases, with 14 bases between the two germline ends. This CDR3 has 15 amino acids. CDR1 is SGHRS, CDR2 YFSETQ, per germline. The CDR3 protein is CASSPSGAGTGELFF. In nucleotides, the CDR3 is TGCGCCAGCAGCCCATCAGGAGCGGGCACCGGGGAGCTGTTTTTT.

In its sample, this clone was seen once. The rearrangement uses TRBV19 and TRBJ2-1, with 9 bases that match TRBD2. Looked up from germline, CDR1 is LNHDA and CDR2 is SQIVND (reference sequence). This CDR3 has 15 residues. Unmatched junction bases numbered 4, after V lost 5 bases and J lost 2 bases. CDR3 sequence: CASSRSGRPYNEQFF. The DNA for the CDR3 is TGTGCCAGTAGTCGAAGCGGGAGGCCCTACAATGAGCAGTTCTTC.